What follows are 12 T cell receptor beta chains derived from one specimen sequenced in a study of spatial heterogeneity in lung cancer. Time point indicated: sample taken at primary tumor resection. TCRdb used MiXCR to reprocess the 5' RACE reads, holding one entry per CDR3 protein. Of fewer than 20,000 distinct CDR3 sequences in the sample, around 6.5% were seen once. These TCRs are of unknown antigen specificity. Study results and caveats: It was found that expanded intratumoral alpha and beta TCR counts tracked tumor mutation counts.

The specimen comprised lung tumor tissue, sampled at surgery. The receptor source for this set is a female donor with early-stage non-small cell lung cancer.

This clonotype was detected ten times or more. The rearrangement uses TRBV23-1 and TRBJ2-7; 7 positions match TRBD1. TRBV23-1 counts as an open reading frame of uncertain function. This CDR3 comprises 16 residues. V lost 6 bases, J lost 6 bases, and 17 bases stayed unmatched. The CDR3 DNA reads as TGCGCCAGCAGCCCACCGGGACGTTTATCAGGGGGCGAGCAGTACTTC. Translated, it gives CASSPPGRLSGGEQYF.

This clonotype was recorded many times. V usage is TRBV5-1 and J usage is TRBJ1-2; 12 bases map to TRBD1. CDR3 size: 17 residues. Germline V gives CDR1 SGHRS, CDR2 YFSETQ. J lost 2 bases, V lost 3 bases, and 8 bases had no gene match. The CDR3: CASSSGQGAGPNYGYTF. CDR3 coding DNA: TGCGCCAGCAGCTCGGGACAGGGGGCAGGTCCCAACTATGGCTACACCTTC.

Comment on this clonotype: A read error may account for a junction end that differs from germline. This chain uses TRBV20-1 with TRBJ2-7; 9 bases are a match to TRBD2. Germline assignment: CDR1 DFQATT and CDR2 SNEGSKA (reference sequence). The CDR3 contains 17 residues. The CDR3 loop is CGASGLAGPGSIYEQYF. CDR3 sequence (DNA): TGCGGTGCCTCGGGGCTAGCGGGGCCTGGGAGTATCTACGAGCAGTACTTC.

The rearrangement joins TRBV5-1 to TRBJ2-5; perhaps D is TRBD1 or TRBD2 (6 bases each). Germline assignment: CDR1 SGHRS and CDR2 YFSETQ. V lost 4 bases, J lost 2 bases, and 18 bases lay in between. This CDR3 region has 16 residues. CDR3 DNA: TGCGCCAGCAGCCCCTCTACAGGGAGGAGACAAGAGACCCAGTACTTC. This codes for CASSPSTGRRQETQYF.

In its sample, this clonotype was seen many times. V gene TRBV14 combines with J gene TRBJ1-2; no clear D. Germline CDR1 and CDR2: SGHDN and FVKESK. The ends were cut back, 1 base at V and 4 bases at J, with 10 bases in the middle. The CDR3 has 14 amino acids. CDR3 residues: CASSQVAGPYGYTF. The DNA of the CDR3 is TGTGCCAGCAGCCAAGTAGCAGGACCCTATGGCTACACCTTC.

This clonotype was counted ten times or more. V is TRBV11-3 and J is TRBJ2-1; a weak D match, TRBD2 (6 bases). The CDR3 is made up of 13 amino acids. In germline, CDR1 is SGHNT, CDR2 YENEEA. Trimming pared 3 bases from V and 6 bases from J, leaving 9 bases between. The CDR3 bases are TGTGCCAGCAGCTTGGGGACTTCCAATGAGCAGTTCTTC. This translates into CASSLGTSNEQFF.

The table lists this clonotype with many counts. The rearrangement links TRBV2 to TRBJ1-6; perhaps TRBD1 as D (5 bases). The CDR3 consists of 15 residues. The germline V gene encodes CDR1 SNHLY and CDR2 FYNNEI. Trimming shortened V by 3 bases and J by 7 bases, and 13 bases separated the two germline ends. The CDR3 nucleotides read TGTGCCAGCAGTGAGACTCAGGGTTTAAATTCACCCCTCCACTTT. It yields the protein CASSETQGLNSPLHF.

This chain links TRBV5-1 with TRBJ2-5, with 7 bases that match TRBD2. The trim removed 4 bases at V and 3 bases at J, leaving 12 bases unmatched. Germline CDR1 reads SGHRS; CDR2 reads YFSETQ. CDR3 length equals 16 residues. This CDR3 reads CASSLSLRAGEETQYF. Here the CDR3 DNA reads TGCGCCAGCAGCCTATCACTCAGGGCGGGGGAAGAGACCCAGTACTTC.

This clonotype was picked up many times. The V gene is TRBV29-1, the J gene TRBJ1-1; D ambiguous. CDR1 and CDR2 from the germline V gene are SQVTM and ANQGSEA. Trimming shortened V by 7 bases and J by 1 base, and 4 bases separated the two germline ends. This CDR3 has 10 residues. Here the CDR3 reads CSAQNTEAFF. In DNA, the CDR3 is TGCAGCGCTCAGAACACTGAAGCTTTCTTT.

CDR3 sequence: CASSVDGGGAPLHF. The CDR3 bases are TGTGCCAGCAGCGTAGACGGGGGAGGGGCACCCCTCCACTTT. J is TRBJ1-6 and V is TRBV9, with D possibly TRBD1 on 5 matching bases. Between the trimmed V and J ends, which lost 0 bases and 11 bases, there was a span of 12 bases. Germline V gives CDR1 SGDLS, CDR2 YYNGEE. The CDR3 spans 14 residues.

This clonotype was observed many times. In DNA form, the CDR3 reads TGTGCCAGCAAGGAGACATCCGTCTACGAGCAGTACTTC. Protein: CASKETSVYEQYF. The chain is built from TRBV2 and TRBJ2-7; D unclear. The CDR3 is 13 amino acids. The V gene's germline CDR1 is SNHLY and CDR2 FYNNEI. V was cut by 7 bases and J by 3 bases, with 13 bases left in between.

Ten or more counts support this clonotype. V usage is TRBV15 and J usage is TRBJ2-1; TRBD2 might be the D (5 bases). V was trimmed by 2 bases and J by 13 bases, leaving 18 bases between them. This CDR3 contains 14 residues. The germline V gene has CDR1 LNHNV and CDR2 YYDKDF (reference sequence). The chain's CDR3 is CATSRSDEGPPQFF. DNA of the CDR3: TGTGCCACCAGCAGATCAGACGAGGGCCCCCCCCAGTTCTTC.